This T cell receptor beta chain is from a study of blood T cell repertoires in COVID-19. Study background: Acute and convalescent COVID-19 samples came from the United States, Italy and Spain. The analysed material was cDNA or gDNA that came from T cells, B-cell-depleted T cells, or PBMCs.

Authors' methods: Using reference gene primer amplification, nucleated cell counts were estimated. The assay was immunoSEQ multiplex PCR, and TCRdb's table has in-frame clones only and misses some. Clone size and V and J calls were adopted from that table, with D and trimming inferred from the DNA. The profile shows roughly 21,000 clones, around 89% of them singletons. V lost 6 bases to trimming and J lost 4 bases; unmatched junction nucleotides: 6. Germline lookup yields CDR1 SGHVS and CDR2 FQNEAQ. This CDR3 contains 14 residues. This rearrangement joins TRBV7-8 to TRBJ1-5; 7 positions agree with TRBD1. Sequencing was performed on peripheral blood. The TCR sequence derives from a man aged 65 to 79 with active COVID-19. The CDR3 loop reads CASRPTTGNQPQHF. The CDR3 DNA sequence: TGTGCCAGCAGACCTACGACAGGGAATCAGCCCCAGCATTTT.